Following are 9 T cell receptor beta chains from one sample sequenced in a study of cytomegalovirus exposure and HLA in healthy donors. 13 Jbeta primers and 60 Vbeta primers were used for the PCR. Generated by immunoSEQ multiplex PCR, the TCRdb table keeps only in-frame clones and is missing some. In the table there are roughly 110,000 clones, 82% of which are singletons. Material: PBMCs. These receptors originate from a man in his forties or fifties in good health and CMV-seronegative.

CDR3 region: CASSVDNGVSPLHF. CDR3 nucleotides: TGTGCCAGCAGCGTAGACAACGGGGTTTCACCCCTCCACTTT. The V and J genes are TRBV9 and TRBJ1-6; no definite D call. V was clipped by 0 bases and J by 9 bases, with 10 bases between them. CDR3 length equals 14 residues. Germline assignment: CDR1 SGDLS and CDR2 YYNGEE.

This chain links TRBV4-2 with TRBJ1-5; TRBD1 agrees at 8 bases. V lost 4 bases to trimming and J lost 5 bases; unmatched junction nucleotides: 7. Looked up from germline, CDR1 is LGHNA and CDR2 is YNFKEQ. The length of the CDR3 is 15 residues. CDR3 region: CASSRGTGPYQPQHF. CDR3 sequence (DNA): TGTGCCAGCAGCCGGGGGACAGGACCTTATCAGCCCCAGCATTTT.

In its sample, this clone was seen once. This chain links TRBV5-6 with TRBJ2-3; 9 nucleotides agree with TRBD2. Germline-derived CDR1 and CDR2 are SGHDT and YYEEEE. The CDR3 is 15 amino acids. V shed 1 base and J 2 bases; nucleotides not matched to a gene: 2. CDR3: CASSLTGLATDTQYF. The CDR3 DNA is TGTGCCAGCAGCTTGACGGGACTAGCCACAGATACGCAGTATTTT.

The chain is built from TRBV5-5 and TRBJ1-2, with D tentatively TRBD1 (5 bases). CDR3 length equals 15 residues. V was cut by 2 bases and J by 7 bases, with 18 bases left in between. Germline V gene data show CDR1 as SGHKS and CDR2 as YYEKEE (reference sequence). The CDR3 DNA sequence: TGTGCCAGCAGCTTCGATAGGGGCCAGAGAGTTGGCTACACCTTC. As protein: CASSFDRGQRVGYTF.

The chain links TRBV7-6 to TRBJ2-7, with 9 bases matching TRBD1. The J segment lost 1 base and the V segment lost 2 bases, leaving 3 bases of the junction unmatched. The CDR3 has 15 residues. CDR1 is SGHVS, CDR2 FNYEAQ, per germline. The CDR3 DNA follows: TGTGCCAGCAGCTTACGACAGGGGGTATCCTACGAGCAGTACTTC. Encoded protein: CASSLRQGVSYEQYF.

The chain carries TRBV27 and TRBJ1-5; perhaps TRBD1 as D (5 bases). V was cut by 6 bases and J by 4 bases, with 19 bases left in between. The CDR3 runs to 16 residues. Looked up from germline, CDR1 is MNHEY and CDR2 is SMNVEV (reference sequence). In DNA, the CDR3 is TGTGCCAGCAGAGGGCCGGGGTGGAGGGGTAATCAGCCCCAGCATTTT. Residues: CASRGPGWRGNQPQHF.

The chain combines TRBV7-2 with TRBJ1-5; perhaps TRBD1 as D (6 bases). The V end lost 5 bases, the J end lost 4 bases, and 18 bases lay between the germline ends. Germline V gene sequence: CDR1 SGHTA, CDR2 FQGNSA. The CDR3 totals 16 residues. The CDR3 nucleotides read TGTGCCAGCAGCGAGGGGGGGGTTCCAACAAATCAGCCCCAGCATTTT. This codes for CASSEGGVPTNQPQHF.

The chain links TRBV4-1 to TRBJ1-2, with a tentative D call TRBD1 (6 bases). The germline V and J ends were trimmed by 5 bases and 8 bases, with 15 bases remaining between them. CDR3 length: 13 amino acids. CDR1 is MGHRA and CDR2 is YSYEKL in the germline V gene. The CDR3 loop reads CASSFTQGKGYTF. The CDR3 bases are TGCGCCAGCAGCTTTACGCAGGGGAAGGGCTACACCTTC.

V and J are TRBV10-3 and TRBJ2-3; no clear D. The CDR3 consists of 13 residues. Germline V lookup: CDR1 ENHRY, CDR2 SYGVKD. Trimming stripped 2 bases from V and 4 bases from J, with 7 bases between. CDR3 residues: CAISETGADTQYF. The DNA of the CDR3 is TGTGCCATCAGTGAGACCGGTGCAGATACGCAGTATTTT.